The 30 T cell receptor beta chains reported below all come from one sample, sequenced in a study of cytomegalovirus exposure and HLA in healthy donors. PCR was performed using 60 Vbeta and 13 Jbeta primers. This table comes from immunoSEQ multiplex PCR, and its TCRdb copy is limited to in-frame clones, with some not included. The sample records some 130,000 clones, about 9.1% being singletons. Sequencing input: PBMCs. The origin of the receptors is a woman aged 40 to 49 in good health and CMV-seropositive.

Only a few counts were recorded for this clone. The J gene is TRBJ2-7, the V gene TRBV7-7; weak D call: TRBD2 (6 bases). The CDR3 is 18 amino acids. Germline CDR1 SSHAT, CDR2 FNYEAQ (reference sequence). The germline V and J ends were trimmed by 5 bases and 6 bases, with 29 bases remaining between them. CDR3 protein: CASSPLRSGGERAGEQYF. The CDR3 region has the DNA TGTGCCAGCAGCCCTTTACGGTCGGGTGGAGAGCGGGCCGGCGAGCAGTACTTC. Full variable domain (outside the CDR3, taken from reference TRBV7-7 and TRBJ2-7): GAGVSQSPRYKVTKRGQDVTLRCDPISSHATLYWYQQALGQGPEFLTYFNYEAQPDKSGLPSDRFSAERPEGSISTLTIQRTEQRDSAMYRCASSPLRSGGERAGEQYFGPGTRLTVT.

The V call is TRBV7-2, the J call TRBJ1-2, with D possibly TRBD1 on 5 matching bases. Trimming pared 2 bases from V and 0 bases from J, leaving 13 bases between. Germline V gene lookup returns CDR1 SGHTA and CDR2 FQGNSA. This CDR3 spans 16 amino acids. The CDR3 coding sequence is TGTGCCAGCAGCTTAAGTGGGACTGCTGCTAACTATGGCTACACCTTC. Translated: CASSLSGTAANYGYTF.

This chain connects TRBV5-1 to TRBJ1-2, with TRBD1 identical over 8 bases. The junction had 5 bases not matched to a gene; V was cut back by 3 bases and J by 4 bases. The CDR3 has 14 residues. Germline V lookup: CDR1 SGHRS, CDR2 YFSETQ. CDR3 loop: CASSSPQGVYGYTF. CDR3 bases: TGCGCCAGCAGCTCCCCACAGGGGGTCTATGGCTACACCTTC.

This clone was seen only a few times. CDR3 nucleotides: TGTGCCACCAGCTCCCCGACCCGGGACAGGGGCATGGATACGCAGTATTTT. Residues: CATSSPTRDRGMDTQYF. J is TRBJ2-3 and V is TRBV15; TRBD1 matches 10 bases. Trimming at V came to 5 bases and at J to 6 bases, leaving 14 bases not matched to a gene. The CDR3 loop spans 17 amino acids. Per the germline V gene, CDR1 is LNHNV and CDR2 is YYDKDF (reference sequence).

This clone has a handful of counts. V gene TRBV18 combines with J gene TRBJ2-7; TRBD2 might be the D (5 bases). There are 13 residues in the CDR3. The V gene lost 3 bases and the J gene lost 0 bases, with 6 bases spanning the gap. Looked up from germline, CDR1 is KGHSH and CDR2 is LQKENI. The CDR3 reads CASSPAGSYEQYF. DNA for the CDR3: TGTGCCAGCTCACCGGCGGGCTCCTACGAGCAGTACTTC.

In the case of this clone: The sample holds other DNA sequences that translate to the same CDR3. The V call is TRBV5-4, the J call TRBJ1-1; D gene ambiguous. Trimming stripped 6 bases from V and 1 base from J, with 13 bases between. Germline lookup yields CDR1 SGHNT and CDR2 YYREEE (reference sequence). The CDR3 spans 14 residues. CDR3 residues: CASTTSLRNTEAFF. In DNA form, the CDR3 reads TGTGCCAGCACCACTTCTCTCCGGAACACTGAAGCTTTCTTT. Full variable domain (missing parts from reference TRBV5-4 and TRBJ1-1): ETGVTQSPTHLIKTRGQQVTLRCSSQSGHNTVSWYQQALGQGPQFIFQYYREEENGRGNFPPRFSGLQFPNYSSELNVNALELDDSALYLCASTTSLRNTEAFFGQGTRLTVV.

There are a few counts of this clone. The V call is TRBV29-1, the J call TRBJ2-5; D gene ambiguous. The CDR3 runs to 14 residues. Germline CDR1 SQVTM, CDR2 ANQGSEA. V lost 1 base to trimming and J lost 5 bases, with 14 bases between them. CDR3 protein: CSVEGLESVETQYF. DNA of the CDR3: TGCAGCGTTGAAGGGCTAGAAAGTGTGGAGACCCAGTACTTC.

The sample holds a few counts of this clone. This chain joins TRBV5-6 and TRBJ2-2, with D unresolved. The CDR3 spans 13 residues. V gave up 0 bases and J gave up 6 bases, with 6 bases separating them. From germline, CDR1 is SGHDT and CDR2 YYEEEE. CDR3 region: CASSLAVSGELFF. The CDR3 DNA follows: TGTGCCAGCAGCTTGGCAGTATCCGGGGAGCTGTTTTTT.

This chain links TRBV6-5 with TRBJ1-4, with 8 bases matching TRBD1. The CDR3 runs 15 residues. After removal of 6 bases from V and 2 bases from J, the junction contained 5 bases not matched to a gene. The germline V gene encodes CDR1 MNHEY and CDR2 SVGAGI. The CDR3 bases are TGTGCCAGCAGCCCAAGACAGGGGACTAATGAAAAACTGTTTTTT. Its protein is CASSPRQGTNEKLFF.

This clone was counted only a few times. The chain is built from TRBV5-4 and TRBJ2-7; no firm D call. The length of the CDR3 is 15 residues. CDR1 is SGHNT, CDR2 YYREEE, per germline (reference sequence). Trimming removed 3 bases from V and 1 base from J, with 14 bases in between. Written as DNA, the CDR3 is TGTGCCAGCAGCTCCCTTAGAGGTGGGTCCTACGAGCAGTACTTC. This encodes CASSSLRGGSYEQYF.

By sample fraction, this clone is medium-sized (0.01 to 0.1%). The rearrangement joins TRBV4-3 to TRBJ1-6; D may be TRBD1 (5 bases). CDR1 is LGHNA and CDR2 is YSLEER in the germline V gene. The CDR3 spans 16 residues. Between the trimmed V and J ends, which lost 0 bases and 7 bases, there was a span of 13 bases. CDR3 residues: CASSQDLQGGNSPLHF. The CDR3 DNA is TGCGCCAGCAGCCAAGATCTGCAGGGAGGAAATTCACCCCTCCACTTT.

This clone was recorded a few times. This rearrangement joins TRBV19 to TRBJ1-2, with 7 bases identical to TRBD1. Germline V gives CDR1 LNHDA, CDR2 SQIVND (reference sequence). The CDR3 loop spans 12 amino acids. The trim removed 7 bases at V and 4 bases at J, leaving 3 bases unmatched. The CDR3 DNA sequence: TGTGCCAGTACCAGGGGGGCCTATGGCTACACCTTC. Amino acids: CASTRGAYGYTF.

This clone has more than one count but fewer than ten. This chain joins TRBV14 and TRBJ1-2; D is possibly TRBD1 (6 bases). The germline V gene encodes CDR1 SGHDN and CDR2 FVKESK. The CDR3 length is 16 residues. Trimming stripped 4 bases from V and 6 bases from J, with 21 bases between. The CDR3 DNA reads as TGTGCCAGCAGCCCCCTGGGGGTGGGGGCATCTGATGGCTACACCTTC. Translating it yields CASSPLGVGASDGYTF.

The gene calls are TRBV5-1 and TRBJ1-3, with D tentatively TRBD1 (5 bases). The germline CDR1 and CDR2 sequences are SGHRS and YFSETQ. Trimming took 0 bases from V and 1 from J, leaving 14 bases between them. The CDR3 totals 17 residues. CDR3 amino acids: CASSLVARDGSGNTIYF. The CDR3 bases are TGCGCCAGCAGCTTGGTTGCCAGGGATGGATCTGGAAACACCATATATTTT.

The J gene is TRBJ1-1, the V gene TRBV9; D gene uncertain. The V and J ends lost 0 bases and 4 bases respectively, with 13 bases between them. This CDR3 contains 15 residues. Germline assignment: CDR1 SGDLS and CDR2 YYNGEE. The DNA of the CDR3 is TGTGCCAGCAGCGTAGCCGAGAGGGCGAGCACTGAAGCTTTCTTT. Protein product: CASSVAERASTEAFF. The full variable domain, with the rest looked up from reference TRBV9 and TRBJ1-1, is DSGVTQTPKHLITATGQRVTLRCSPRSGDLSVYWYQQSLDQGLQFLIQYYNGEERAKGNILERFSAQQFPDLHSELNLSSLELGDSALYFCASSVAERASTEAFFGQGTRLTVV.

This clone was observed a handful of times. The chain couples TRBV2 to TRBJ1-5; no clear D gene. The CDR3 totals 14 residues. CDR1 and CDR2 from the germline V gene are SNHLY and FYNNEI. V dropped 6 bases and J dropped 0 bases, with 9 bases sitting between them. The DNA for the CDR3 is TGTGCCAGCAGAGACGACATTAGCAATCAGCCCCAGCATTTT. Its translation is CASRDDISNQPQHF.

The chain is built from TRBV6-1 and TRBJ1-5; 7 positions match TRBD1. J was trimmed by 3 bases and V by 6 bases; bases with no gene match: 5. The germline V gene encodes CDR1 MNHNS and CDR2 SASEGT. This CDR3 has 14 residues. In nucleotides, the CDR3 is TGTGCCAGCAGCGCAGGACAGGCCAATCAGCCCCAGCATTTT. Translation: CASSAGQANQPQHF.

The chain uses TRBV11-2 and TRBJ2-3; the D gene is possibly TRBD1 (7 bases). CDR1 and CDR2 (germline): SGHAT, FQNNGV. The V end was cut by 5 bases, the J end by 5 bases, with 20 bases between. The CDR3 covers 16 residues. The CDR3 nucleotides read TGTGCCAGCAGCCCACGACTAGGGACAGCTGGAGATACGCAGTATTTT. This codes for CASSPRLGTAGDTQYF.

This clone has just a few counts. This rearrangement joins TRBV2 to TRBJ1-1; TRBD1 agrees at 8 bases. V was pared by 5 bases and J by 7 bases, with 6 bases of the junction left unmatched. The CDR3 covers 13 residues. Germline V CDR1 and CDR2: SNHLY, FYNNEI. This CDR3 is CASSPGQGIEAFF. DNA for the CDR3: TGTGCCAGCAGTCCCGGACAGGGTATTGAAGCTTTCTTT. Full variable domain (outside the CDR3, taken from reference TRBV2 and TRBJ1-1): EPEVTQTPSHQVTQMGQEVILRCVPISNHLYFYWYRQILGQKVEFLVSFYNNEISEKSEIFDDQFSVERPDGSNFTLKIRSTKLEDSAMYFCASSPGQGIEAFFGQGTRLTVV.

This clone was seen only a few times. The identical CDR3 is also encoded by other nucleotide sequences in the sample. The chain couples TRBV5-1 to TRBJ2-5; D gene ambiguous. The CDR3 is 13 amino acids. Trimming removed 0 bases from V and 3 bases from J, with 6 bases in between. The germline V gene encodes CDR1 SGHRS and CDR2 YFSETQ. DNA for the CDR3: TGCGCCAGCAGCTTGGGAGTCGAAGAGACCCAGTACTTC. It encodes CASSLGVEETQYF.

In its sample, this clone was seen a few times. The gene calls are TRBV9 and TRBJ1-1; D not resolved. Trimming pared 5 bases from V and 1 base from J, leaving 12 bases between. The CDR3 contains 14 residues. Germline V gives CDR1 SGDLS, CDR2 YYNGEE. This chain's CDR3 is CASSTDGANTEAFF. The CDR3, as DNA: TGTGCCAGCAGTACCGACGGAGCGAACACTGAAGCTTTCTTT. The full variable domain, its missing parts supplied by reference TRBV9 and TRBJ1-1, is DSGVTQTPKHLITATGQRVTLRCSPRSGDLSVYWYQQSLDQGLQFLIQYYNGEERAKGNILERFSAQQFPDLHSELNLSSLELGDSALYFCASSTDGANTEAFFGQGTRLTVV.

This clone was observed a few times. The V call is TRBV10-3, the J call TRBJ1-1; possibly TRBD1 for D (5 bases). Per the germline V gene, CDR1 is ENHRY and CDR2 is SYGVKD. This CDR3 contains 13 residues. V dropped 3 bases and J dropped 4 bases, with 9 bases sitting between them. The CDR3 region is CAISDRATTEAFF. CDR3 in DNA: TGTGCCATCAGTGACAGGGCGACCACTGAAGCTTTCTTT.

In this sample, this clone turned up a few times. The chain has TRBV5-4 and TRBJ1-1; no clear D gene. The CDR3 totals 13 residues. CDR1 is SGHNT, CDR2 YYREEE, per germline (reference sequence). The V gene lost 0 bases and the J gene lost 1 base, with 4 bases spanning the gap. In nucleotides, the CDR3 is TGTGCCAGCAGCTTGGATCAGAACACTGAAGCTTTCTTT. As protein: CASSLDQNTEAFF.

For the CDR3, the DNA is TGCGCCAGCAGCTTAGGCAGGGTTCGTCCCGGGGAGCTGTTTTTT. It translates to CASSLGRVRPGELFF. The V and J genes are TRBV5-1 and TRBJ2-2, with D maybe TRBD1 (5 bases). Germline CDR1 reads SGHRS; CDR2 reads YFSETQ. The CDR3 is 15 amino acids. Trimming shortened V by 2 bases and J by 6 bases, and 14 bases separated the two germline ends.

With regard to this clone: At one end the junction does not follow the germline gene, possibly because of a read error. The sample has other DNA sequences that encode this CDR3 too. This chain links TRBV5-1 with TRBJ1-1; 7 bases align to TRBD1. The germline gives CDR1 SGHRS, CDR2 YFSETQ. The CDR3 spans 14 residues. In DNA form, the CDR3 reads TGCGCCAGCAGCTATGGACAGGCGAACACTGAAGCCTTCTTT. This sequence encodes CASSYGQANTEAFF.

This clone was seen only a few times. The rearrangement links TRBV5-1 to TRBJ2-6, with a possible D match to TRBD2 (6 bases). With 4 bases removed from V and 0 bases from J, the gap between germline ends came to 23 bases. The germline V gene encodes CDR1 SGHRS and CDR2 YFSETQ. The CDR3 is 20 amino acids. The CDR3 spells CASSPHYGGSFSSGANVLTF. The CDR3 DNA reads TGCGCCAGCAGCCCACATTATGGGGGGTCCTTCTCCTCTGGGGCCAACGTCCTGACTTTC.

This clone was seen a handful of times. This chain joins TRBV5-8 and TRBJ2-1, with 8 bases aligning to TRBD2. There are 15 residues in the CDR3. Germline CDR1 reads SGHTS; CDR2 reads YDEGEE. The junction had 7 bases not matched to a gene; V was cut back by 1 base and J by 7 bases. This chain's CDR3 is CASSLRGGLMNEQFF. In DNA, the CDR3 is TGTGCCAGCAGCTTGCGGGGGGGCCTCATGAATGAGCAGTTCTTC.

In this sample, this clone turned up a few times. The V and J genes are TRBV9 and TRBJ2-3; D possibly corresponds to TRBD2 (7 bases). Germline V gene sequence: CDR1 SGDLS, CDR2 YYNGEE. The CDR3 length is 14 residues. The germline V and J ends were trimmed by 4 bases and 4 bases, with 13 bases remaining between them. CDR3 amino acids: CASSPLGGPDTQYF. CDR3 nucleotides: TGTGCCAGCAGCCCCCTCGGGGGGCCAGATACGCAGTATTTT.

Many counts were recorded for this clone. The gene calls are TRBV5-1 and TRBJ2-7; 12 bases line up with TRBD2. The CDR3 spans 16 residues. CDR1 and CDR2 from the germline V gene are SGHRS and YFSETQ. V dropped 3 bases and J dropped 4; count of bases not matched to a gene: 8. For the CDR3, the DNA is TGCGCCAGCAGCTCCTCTAGCGGGGGGGCGGATTACGAGCAGTACTTC. It encodes CASSSSSGGADYEQYF.

This clone was detected only a few times. This chain connects TRBV19 to TRBJ2-5; TRBD1 matches at 8 bases. The junction had 6 bases not matched to a gene; V was cut back by 5 bases and J by 4 bases. The CDR3 contains 14 residues. Per germline, CDR1 LNHDA and CDR2 SQIVND (reference sequence). In DNA, the CDR3 is TGTGCCAGTAGTCCGAGACAGGGGCGAGAGACCCAGTACTTC. It encodes CASSPRQGRETQYF.